These T cell receptor beta chains were read from a single sample in a study of blood T cell repertoires in COVID-19. Measured with immunoSEQ multiplex PCR; TCRdb has only the in-frame clones, and not every one. The data hold a few hundred thousand clones, with about 85% observed a single time. Sequenced material: peripheral blood. The source of these receptors is a human donor with COVID-19, enrolled during active disease. The donor label of this sample is uncertain. CDR3s include the opening cysteine and the closing phenylalanine or tryptophan. A D gene is named only where the DNA matches it firmly. Rows may omit the clone size; those that give it use once, few, many or a size class.

v_call: TRBV2; d_call: TRBD1; j_call: TRBJ1-6; clone_size: .; cdr3_nt: TGTGCCAGCAGCGGTCGGGACAGGGGTGGTGCACCCCTCCACTTT; cdr3_aa: CASSGRDRGGAPLHF
v_call: TRBV9; d_call: .; j_call: TRBJ2-5; clone_size: few; cdr3_nt: TGTGCCAGCAGCGTAGCTGGTTCAGGGGTCCAAGAGACCCAGTACTTC; cdr3_aa: CASSVAGSGVQETQYF
v_call: TRBV28; d_call: .; j_call: TRBJ2-2; clone_size: .; cdr3_nt: TGTGCCAGCAGTGCGACAGTCACCGCGAACACCGGGGAGCTGTTTTTT; cdr3_aa: CASSATVTANTGELFF
v_call: TRBV5-4; d_call: TRBD1; j_call: TRBJ1-1; clone_size: .; cdr3_nt: TGTGCCAGCAGCTCGGGACAGGGACGGATGGAAACTGAAGCTTTCTTT; cdr3_aa: CASSSGQGRMETEAFF
v_call: TRBV28; d_call: TRBD1; j_call: TRBJ1-5; clone_size: .; cdr3_nt: TGTGCCAGCAGTTTATATTTGGCAGGGGGACAGCCCCAGCATTTT; cdr3_aa: CASSLYLAGGQPQHF
v_call: TRBV11-2; d_call: .; j_call: TRBJ1-1; clone_size: once; cdr3_nt: TGTGCCAGCAGCGCCCTCGGGGGGAGGACTGAAGCTTTCTTT; cdr3_aa: CASSALGGRTEAFF
v_call: TRBV21-1; d_call: .; j_call: TRBJ1-4; clone_size: .; cdr3_nt: TGTGCCAGCAGCAAAGTTCTTCGGCAGTTGCGGGCAACTAATGAAAAACTGTTTTTT; cdr3_aa: CASSKVLRQLRATNEKLFF
v_call: TRBV6-6; d_call: .; j_call: TRBJ2-1; clone_size: .; cdr3_nt: TGTGCCAGCAGTCAACGCCTCGCCGGGGTGGGCTCGGACAATGAGCAGTTCTTC; cdr3_aa: CASSQRLAGVGSDNEQFF
v_call: TRBV14; d_call: .; j_call: TRBJ2-7; clone_size: .; cdr3_nt: TGTGCCAGCAGCCAACTGAGTCGATTTAACGAGCAGTACTTC; cdr3_aa: CASSQLSRFNEQYF
v_call: TRBV7-9; d_call: TRBD1; j_call: TRBJ2-2; clone_size: .; cdr3_nt: TGTGCCAGCAGCTTTGGGACAGGTCACACCGGGGAGCTGTTTTTT; cdr3_aa: CASSFGTGHTGELFF
v_call: TRBV28; d_call: TRBD1; j_call: TRBJ1-2; clone_size: .; cdr3_nt: TGTGCCAGCAGCCAGACAGGGGATGGCTACACCTTC; cdr3_aa: CASSQTGDGYTF
v_call: TRBV30; d_call: .; j_call: TRBJ1-6; clone_size: .; cdr3_nt: TGTGCCTGGAGTTCCCGAGGTTCGCTTAATTCACCCCTCCACTTT; cdr3_aa: CAWSSRGSLNSPLHF
v_call: TRBV6-5; d_call: .; j_call: TRBJ1-2; clone_size: .; cdr3_nt: TGTGCCAGCAGGAAGGGGACGGACAGTAACTATGGCTACACCTTC; cdr3_aa: CASRKGTDSNYGYTF
v_call: TRBV30; d_call: .; j_call: TRBJ2-3; clone_size: once; cdr3_nt: TGTGCCTGGAGTGACAAAACAACCGGGACTTACCTCGGATACACAGATACGCAGTATTTT; cdr3_aa: CAWSDKTTGTYLGYTDTQYF
v_call: TRBV7-9; d_call: .; j_call: TRBJ2-2; clone_size: .; cdr3_nt: TGTGCCAGCAGCTTTCGAGACTTTATCACCGGGGAGCTGTTTTTT; cdr3_aa: CASSFRDFITGELFF
v_call: TRBV6-5; d_call: TRBD1; j_call: TRBJ1-2; clone_size: few; cdr3_nt: TGTGCCAGCAGCCGTGACAGGGATAACTATGGCTACACCTTC; cdr3_aa: CASSRDRDNYGYTF
v_call: TRBV28; d_call: .; j_call: TRBJ1-2; clone_size: .; cdr3_nt: TGTGCCAGCAGGGCCAGGGGTGTGTATGGCTACACCTTC; cdr3_aa: CASRARGVYGYTF
v_call: TRBV7-2; d_call: .; j_call: TRBJ1-1; clone_size: .; cdr3_nt: TGTGCCAGCAGCGAACTCAAGGGAGACACTGAAGCTTTCTTT; cdr3_aa: CASSELKGDTEAFF
v_call: TRBV19; d_call: .; j_call: TRBJ1-6; clone_size: .; cdr3_nt: TGTGCCAGTAGCCCCGTCATAGAGTCGCCCCTCCACTTT; cdr3_aa: CASSPVIESPLHF
v_call: TRBV28; d_call: TRBD1; j_call: TRBJ2-2; clone_size: .; cdr3_nt: TGTGCCAGCAGTTTATGGGGCAGGGGGACCGGGGAGCTGTTTTTT; cdr3_aa: CASSLWGRGTGELFF
v_call: TRBV11-2; d_call: .; j_call: TRBJ1-2; clone_size: .; cdr3_nt: TGTGCCAGCAGCCCCGACAGGCTTAACTATGGCTACACCTTC; cdr3_aa: CASSPDRLNYGYTF